Listed below are T cell receptor beta chains from one sample, sequenced in a study of T-cell memory formation after mild COVID-19. MiXCR, run by TCRdb on the 5' RACE reads, gives a single entry per CDR3 protein. The table has tens of thousands of distinct CDR3 sequences, 11% to 15% seen once. The sequenced sample consisted of PBMCs or a T cell subset sorted from them (not recorded which). These receptors all stem from an adult woman who had mild COVID-19 (a few samples of this study predate the infection). Cell type and time point are not known. CDR3s include the opening cysteine and the closing phenylalanine or tryptophan. The D gene is left open where the match is weak. Only part of the rows carry a size: once, few, many, or a class if the clone is expanded.

j_call: TRBJ2-7
clone_size: .
d_call: .
v_call: TRBV7-9
cdr3_nt: TGTGCCAGCAGCTTAGCGACGGGGGAGCAGTACTTC
cdr3_aa: CASSLATGEQYF

j_call: TRBJ2-1
clone_size: .
d_call: TRBD2
v_call: TRBV6-5
cdr3_nt: TGTGCCAGCACCCGGGACTACGACTACAATGAGCAGTTCTTC
cdr3_aa: CASTRDYDYNEQFF

j_call: TRBJ2-7
clone_size: few
d_call: TRBD1
v_call: TRBV3-1
cdr3_nt: TGTGCCAGCTCCACCGGGACAGGGTCTTACGAGCAGTACTTC
cdr3_aa: CASSTGTGSYEQYF

j_call: TRBJ1-1
clone_size: many
d_call: TRBD1
v_call: TRBV20-1
cdr3_nt: TGCAGTGCAAGGACAGGGAGCGGCACTGAAGCTTTCTTT
cdr3_aa: CSARTGSGTEAFF

j_call: TRBJ2-7
clone_size: .
d_call: .
v_call: TRBV6-5
cdr3_nt: TGTGCCAGCAGTTACTCCCCAGAGTACGAGCAGTACTTC
cdr3_aa: CASSYSPEYEQYF

j_call: TRBJ2-7
clone_size: .
d_call: .
v_call: TRBV14
cdr3_nt: TGTGCCAGCAGCCGCCGGGATTCCTCCTACGAGCAGTACTTC
cdr3_aa: CASSRRDSSYEQYF

j_call: TRBJ2-5
clone_size: few
d_call: .
v_call: TRBV7-9
cdr3_nt: TGTGCCAGCAGCCCCTCCACAGGGAAAGAGACCCAGTACTTC
cdr3_aa: CASSPSTGKETQYF

j_call: TRBJ1-1
clone_size: few
d_call: TRBD1
v_call: TRBV9
cdr3_nt: TGTGCCAGCAGCGTTGGACAGGGGTACACTGAAGCTTTCTTT
cdr3_aa: CASSVGQGYTEAFF

j_call: TRBJ2-1
clone_size: few
d_call: TRBD2
v_call: TRBV19
cdr3_nt: TGTGCCAGTACCTTACTAGCGGGAGGAGTTGAGCAGTTCTTC
cdr3_aa: CASTLLAGGVEQFF

j_call: TRBJ2-5
clone_size: .
d_call: TRBD1
v_call: TRBV29-1
cdr3_nt: TGCAGCGTTGGGACAGGGAGTTTGGAGACCCAGTACTTC
cdr3_aa: CSVGTGSLETQYF

j_call: TRBJ2-1
clone_size: few
d_call: TRBD2
v_call: TRBV29-1
cdr3_nt: TGCAGCATGTGGACTAGCGGGGACTACAATGAGCAGTTCTTC
cdr3_aa: CSMWTSGDYNEQFF

j_call: TRBJ2-7
clone_size: .
d_call: TRBD1
v_call: TRBV4-1
cdr3_nt: TGCGCCAGCAGCCAAGGAGAATCGGGACAGGGGGCGATGGGGCAGTACTTC
cdr3_aa: CASSQGESGQGAMGQYF

j_call: TRBJ2-3
clone_size: many
d_call: .
v_call: TRBV7-8
cdr3_nt: TGTGCCAGCGGCGTCACAGCGGGTCTACGCGATACGCAGTATTTT
cdr3_aa: CASGVTAGLRDTQYF

j_call: TRBJ2-2
clone_size: .
d_call: TRBD1
v_call: TRBV28
cdr3_nt: TGTGCCAGCAGTGAAACAGGGGTCACCGGGGAGCTGTTTTTT
cdr3_aa: CASSETGVTGELFF

j_call: TRBJ2-1
clone_size: few
d_call: .
v_call: TRBV27
cdr3_nt: TGTGCCAGCAGTCTGCATTCGAGCGGGTACGTCGAGCAGTTCTTC
cdr3_aa: CASSLHSSGYVEQFF

j_call: TRBJ2-1
clone_size: .
d_call: TRBD2
v_call: TRBV7-9
cdr3_nt: TGTGCCAGCAGCTTCCCCGGAGCGGGGGGCCCGAATGAGCAGTTCTTC
cdr3_aa: CASSFPGAGGPNEQFF

j_call: TRBJ2-5
clone_size: few
d_call: .
v_call: TRBV7-6
cdr3_nt: TGTGCCAGCAGCCCAAACCCGAGGCTTGAGACCCAGTACTTC
cdr3_aa: CASSPNPRLETQYF

j_call: TRBJ2-7
clone_size: few
d_call: .
v_call: TRBV6-2/TRBV6-3
cdr3_nt: TGTGCCAGCAGTTACCGGGTAGGAGGTATTGGGGCGTACTACGAGCAGTACTTC
cdr3_aa: CASSYRVGGIGAYYEQYF

j_call: TRBJ2-5
clone_size: .
d_call: .
v_call: TRBV14
cdr3_nt: TGTGCCAGCAGCGAAAGTTTTAGCTCATGGGAGACCCAGTACTTC
cdr3_aa: CASSESFSSWETQYF

j_call: TRBJ2-7
clone_size: .
d_call: .
v_call: TRBV19
cdr3_nt: TGTGCCAGTAGTACCTTGGACTCCTACGAGCAGTACTTC
cdr3_aa: CASSTLDSYEQYF

j_call: TRBJ1-1
clone_size: many
d_call: TRBD1
v_call: TRBV5-1
cdr3_nt: TGCGCCAGCATAGGGACAGCCGAAGCTTTCTTT
cdr3_aa: CASIGTAEAFF

j_call: TRBJ2-7
clone_size: many
d_call: .
v_call: TRBV4-3
cdr3_nt: TGCGCCAGCAGCCAAGGTGCAGGGAGGCCCTACGAGCAGTACTTC
cdr3_aa: CASSQGAGRPYEQYF

j_call: TRBJ2-7
clone_size: few
d_call: TRBD2
v_call: TRBV15
cdr3_nt: TGTGCCACCAGCAGTCGGGGGGCCTACGAGCAGTACTTC
cdr3_aa: CATSSRGAYEQYF

j_call: TRBJ2-7
clone_size: .
d_call: .
v_call: TRBV4-1
cdr3_nt: TGCGCCAGCAGCCAAGAGCGGTGGGGGCACGGGAGCTACGAGCAGTACTTC
cdr3_aa: CASSQERWGHGSYEQYF

j_call: TRBJ1-5
clone_size: .
d_call: TRBD1
v_call: TRBV20-1
cdr3_nt: TGCAGTGCTAGGGAGGGACAAGGGGGCTTTGCCGTACAGCCCCAGCATTTT
cdr3_aa: CSAREGQGGFAVQPQHF

j_call: TRBJ2-2
clone_size: many
d_call: TRBD1
v_call: TRBV20-1
cdr3_nt: TGCAGTGCTAGAGAACCCTCCGGGACAGCCACCGGGGAGCTGTTTTTT
cdr3_aa: CSAREPSGTATGELFF

j_call: TRBJ2-7
clone_size: .
d_call: TRBD1
v_call: TRBV14
cdr3_nt: TGTGCCAGCAGCCAACAGGGGGCTTACGAGCAGTACTTC
cdr3_aa: CASSQQGAYEQYF

j_call: TRBJ2-1
clone_size: .
d_call: .
v_call: TRBV15
cdr3_nt: TGTGCCACCAGCAGAGATATGCGACTAGGTTGGGACAATGAGCAGTTCTTC
cdr3_aa: CATSRDMRLGWDNEQFF

j_call: TRBJ1-2
clone_size: few
d_call: .
v_call: TRBV20-1
cdr3_nt: TGCAGTGCTAGAGATCGTGACTATGGCTACACCTTC
cdr3_aa: CSARDRDYGYTF

j_call: TRBJ2-6
clone_size: .
d_call: .
v_call: TRBV12-3/TRBV12-4
cdr3_nt: TGTGCCAGCATCTTCTCTGGGGCCAACGTCCTGACTTTC
cdr3_aa: CASIFSGANVLTF

j_call: TRBJ1-6
clone_size: few
d_call: .
v_call: TRBV2
cdr3_nt: TGTGCCAGCCGGAACACCAATGCAGGCAAATCAACCTTT
cdr3_aa: CASRNTNAGKSTF

j_call: TRBJ2-7
clone_size: many
d_call: TRBD2
v_call: TRBV11-2
cdr3_nt: TGTGCCAGCACCATACTAGCGGGTGCCTACGAGCAGTACTTC
cdr3_aa: CASTILAGAYEQYF

j_call: TRBJ2-1
clone_size: few
d_call: .
v_call: TRBV25-1
cdr3_nt: TGTGCCAGCAGTTCGCTCCCCTTCGATGGACACAATGAGCAGTTCTTC
cdr3_aa: CASSSLPFDGHNEQFF

j_call: TRBJ1-6
clone_size: .
d_call: .
v_call: TRBV5-5
cdr3_nt: TGTGCCAGCAGCCTTGGACACGACAATTCACCCCTCCACTTT
cdr3_aa: CASSLGHDNSPLHF

j_call: TRBJ2-3
clone_size: few
d_call: TRBD2
v_call: TRBV28
cdr3_nt: TGTGCCAGCAGAGCGGGACGGAGGTTCACAGATACGCAGTATTTT
cdr3_aa: CASRAGRRFTDTQYF

j_call: TRBJ1-2
clone_size: .
d_call: TRBD1
v_call: TRBV4-1
cdr3_nt: TGCGCCAGCAGCCAAGTCGGGACAGGCTATGGCTACACCTTC
cdr3_aa: CASSQVGTGYGYTF

j_call: TRBJ2-6
clone_size: few
d_call: TRBD1
v_call: TRBV20-1
cdr3_nt: TGCAGTGCTAGAGATCTCGACAGGGGAGGAGCTGGGGCCAACGTCCTGACTTTC
cdr3_aa: CSARDLDRGGAGANVLTF

j_call: TRBJ2-7
clone_size: few
d_call: TRBD1
v_call: TRBV24-1
cdr3_nt: TGTGCCACCAGCCCGGGACAGGGTTACGAGCAGTACTTC
cdr3_aa: CATSPGQGYEQYF

j_call: TRBJ1-2
clone_size: few
d_call: TRBD1
v_call: TRBV9
cdr3_nt: TGTGCCAGCAGCGTAGGGACAGGAGGTTCCTATGGCTACACCTTC
cdr3_aa: CASSVGTGGSYGYTF

j_call: TRBJ1-1
clone_size: few
d_call: TRBD1
v_call: TRBV5-1
cdr3_nt: TGCGCCAGCAGCTCTGGACAGGGACACACTGAAGCTTTCTTT
cdr3_aa: CASSSGQGHTEAFF

j_call: TRBJ2-7
clone_size: few
d_call: TRBD1
v_call: TRBV28
cdr3_nt: TGTGCCAGCAGTTTACCTCTGACAGGGGGCTTATACGAGCAGTACTTC
cdr3_aa: CASSLPLTGGLYEQYF

j_call: TRBJ1-1
clone_size: .
d_call: TRBD1
v_call: TRBV2
cdr3_nt: TGTGCCAGCAGTGGCTGGACAGGTCGGGGCGCTGAAGCTTTCTTT
cdr3_aa: CASSGWTGRGAEAFF

j_call: TRBJ2-3
clone_size: few
d_call: .
v_call: TRBV10-3
cdr3_nt: TGTGCCATCAGTGAGTCCCCGGACCCCACAGATACGCAGTATTTT
cdr3_aa: CAISESPDPTDTQYF